This record looks at one T cell receptor (beta chain) sequence and its context. The entry originates in a study of cytotoxic CD8 clonotypes in ibrutinib-treated CLL. The CDR3 has 16 amino acids. The germline CDR1 and CDR2 sequences are MDHEN and SYDVKM. The V end was cut by 3 bases, the J end by 1 base, with 13 bases between. Measured with immunoSEQ multiplex PCR; TCRdb has only the in-frame clones, and not every one. The sample records almost 250,000 clones, 70% being singletons. J is TRBJ1-5 and V is TRBV28; D unclear. The sequenced sample was PBMCs, obtained after 24 months of ibrutinib treatment. The receptor's source is a human donor with chronic lymphocytic leukemia. The CDR3 protein is CASSFLSLGSNQPQHF. CDR3 in DNA: TGTGCCAGCAGTTTTCTTTCGTTGGGGAGCAATCAGCCCCAGCATTTT.